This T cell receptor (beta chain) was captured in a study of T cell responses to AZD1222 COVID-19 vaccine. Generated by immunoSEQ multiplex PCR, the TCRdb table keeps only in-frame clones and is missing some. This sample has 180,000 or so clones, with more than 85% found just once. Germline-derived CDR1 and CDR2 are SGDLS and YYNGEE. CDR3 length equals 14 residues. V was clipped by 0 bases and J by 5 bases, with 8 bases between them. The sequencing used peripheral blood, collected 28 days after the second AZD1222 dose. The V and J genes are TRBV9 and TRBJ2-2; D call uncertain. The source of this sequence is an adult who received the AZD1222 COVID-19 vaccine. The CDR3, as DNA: TGTGCCAGCAGCGTAGTGGGCCTAACCGGGGAGCTGTTTTTT. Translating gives CASSVVGLTGELFF.